The 13 T cell receptor beta chains below were found in one sample sequenced in a study of T cell repertoires in cytomegalovirus infection. Via MiXCR, TCRdb re-called the reads, giving one row per CDR3 protein. The sample lists 560,000 or so distinct CDR3 sequences, 15% to 20% seen once, with about 24% in the top ten. Sequencing was carried out using CD8+ T cells from PBMCs. All receptors derive from a human donor in good health (CMV status not recorded). Some clones in this sample may be carry-over from other donors' samples.

This clonotype was observed at least ten times. V is TRBV15 and J is TRBJ1-1; 8 bases line up with TRBD1. CDR3 length equals 12 residues. Germline CDR1 LNHNV, CDR2 YYDKDF (reference sequence). The V segment lost 7 bases and the J segment 4 bases; nucleotides outside the gene matches: 2. The CDR3, as DNA: TGTGCCACCAACGACAGGGGCACTGAAGCTTTCTTT. Its translation: CATNDRGTEAFF.

This clonotype has more than one count but fewer than ten. V usage is TRBV15 and J usage is TRBJ1-5; D is perhaps TRBD1 (5 bases). Germline CDR1 reads LNHNV; CDR2 reads YYDKDF (reference sequence). CDR3 length: 13 residues. The V end was cut by 4 bases, the J end by 2 bases, with 6 bases between. The CDR3 reads CATSTRGNQPQHF. CDR3 nucleotides: TGTGCCACCAGCACCAGGGGCAATCAGCCCCAGCATTTT.

Of note for this clonotype: A much larger clone lies one base from this, so it may be a read error. The V and J genes are TRBV29-1 and TRBJ1-2; TRBD1 matches 7 bases. CDR1 SQVTM and CDR2 ANQGSEA come from the germline V gene. V lost 3 bases to trimming and J lost 6 bases; unmatched junction nucleotides: 7. The CDR3 has 13 residues. The CDR3 protein is CSVEVGGRDGYTF. The CDR3 nucleotides read TGCAGCGTTGAGGTAGGGGGCCGGGATGGCTACACCTTC.

V usage is TRBV6-5 and J usage is TRBJ2-7; TRBD2 matches at 7 bases. Germline V CDR1 and CDR2: MNHEY, SVGAGI. The V gene end was trimmed by 6 bases and the J gene end by 2 bases; junction bases not matched to a gene: 16. This CDR3 comprises 17 residues. CDR3 nucleotides: TGTGCCAGCAGCTCCTATGAGGGAGGGAGGGGAGCCTACGAGCAGTACTTC. Its protein is CASSSYEGGRGAYEQYF.

This clonotype was recorded at least ten times. This chain uses TRBV7-6 with TRBJ1-5; D possibly corresponds to TRBD1 (5 bases). V lost 5 bases and J lost 9, with 14 bases in between. Germline V lookup: CDR1 SGHVS, CDR2 FNYEAQ. The CDR3 is 13 amino acids. This CDR3 is CASSTRGAAPQHF. DNA for the CDR3: TGTGCCAGCAGCACAAGGGGAGCGGCGCCCCAGCATTTT.

This clonotype was detected ten times or more. V usage is TRBV12-3 or TRBV12-4 and J usage is TRBJ1-2; TRBD1 matches 9 bases. J lost 4 bases, V lost 7 bases, and 10 bases had no gene match. This CDR3 spans 15 amino acids. CDR3 bases: TGTGCCAGCACAAACGCCCCGGACAGGGGCTATGGCTACACCTTC. This encodes CASTNAPDRGYGYTF.

This chain connects TRBV20-1 to TRBJ2-7, with TRBD1 matching over 9 bases. CDR1 is DFQATT and CDR2 is SNEGSKA in the germline V gene (reference sequence). Trimming took 6 bases from V and 2 from J; bases not matched to a gene: 5. There are 13 residues in the CDR3. CDR3 protein: CSARDRETYEQYF. The CDR3, as DNA: TGCAGTGCCCGGGACAGGGAGACCTACGAGCAGTACTTC.

The chain couples TRBV9 to TRBJ2-5; 7 positions agree with TRBD1. V lost 3 bases, J lost 5 bases, and 7 bases stayed unmatched. CDR3 length equals 14 residues. Germline CDR1 reads SGDLS; CDR2 reads YYNGEE. Written as DNA, the CDR3 is TGTGCCAGCAGCGCCCTAGGGGGCGGGGAGACCCAGTACTTC. Its translation is CASSALGGGETQYF.

The chain links TRBV5-1 to TRBJ2-3; D perhaps matches TRBD2 (6 bases). V was pared by 0 bases and J by 10 bases, with 21 bases between. The CDR3 covers 16 residues. The V gene's germline CDR1 is SGHRS and CDR2 YFSETQ. This CDR3 is CASSLALARESWAQYF. CDR3 DNA: TGCGCCAGCAGCTTGGCTCTCGCACGGGAGTCTTGGGCGCAGTATTTT. The entire variable domain, with the rest obtained from reference TRBV5-1 and TRBJ2-3, is as follows: KAGVTQTPRYLIKTRGQQVTLSCSPISGHRSVSWYQQTPGQGLQFLFEYFSETQRNKGNFPGRFSGRQFSNSRSEMNVSTLELGDSALYLCASSLALARESWAQYFGPGTRLTVL.

This clonotype was seen a handful of times. V usage is TRBV3-1 and J usage is TRBJ2-7; D remains ambiguous. V was trimmed by 1 base and J by 6 bases, leaving 16 bases between them. There are 15 residues in the CDR3. Per the germline V gene, CDR1 is LGHDT and CDR2 is YNNKEL (reference sequence). In DNA, the CDR3 is TGTGCCAGCAGCCAAGGTATTCACACGGCGACCGAGCAGTACTTC. Translation: CASSQGIHTATEQYF.

V gene TRBV5-1 combines with J gene TRBJ2-2; D is ambiguous. V lost 6 bases and J 0 bases, leaving 6 bases between the germline ends. CDR3 length: 13 residues. From germline, CDR1 is SGHRS and CDR2 YFSETQ. CDR3 DNA: TGCGCCAGCACCGACGCGAACACCGGGGAGCTGTTTTTT. It codes for CASTDANTGELFF.

This clonotype showed up just a few times. The chain links TRBV25-1 to TRBJ2-7, with unresolved D. CDR3 length: 18 residues. CDR1 is MGHDK, CDR2 SYGVNS, per germline. V lost 0 bases and J lost 7, with 25 bases in between. The chain's CDR3 is CASSEYTPSGALVGEQYF. CDR3 bases: TGTGCCAGCAGTGAATATACCCCGTCCGGAGCCCTTGTGGGAGAGCAGTACTTC.

The V and J genes are TRBV9 and TRBJ2-7; TRBD1 aligns across 7 bases. V lost 4 bases to trimming and J lost 0 bases; unmatched junction nucleotides: 7. Per the germline V gene, CDR1 is SGDLS and CDR2 is YYNGEE. The CDR3 runs to 15 residues. The CDR3 nucleotides are TGTGCCAGCAGCCATGACAGGGCCAGCTCCTACGAGCAGTACTTC. Amino acids: CASSHDRASSYEQYF.